Following are 20 T cell receptor beta chains from one sample sequenced in a study of human T cells and chemical hapten exposure. Stated time point: patch test 1, 2 weeks after DPC sensitization. Described treatment: therapeutic diphenylcyclopropenone sensitization with weekly scalp DPC. TCRdb redid the calling of the RACE reads with MiXCR, one entry per CDR3 protein. Of tens of thousands of distinct CDR3 sequences in the sample, 9.3% were seen once. The sample was whole blood, taken in connection with sensitization to the hapten diphenylcyclopropenone (DPC). Source of these receptors: a woman between 35 and 50 years old with alopecia areata. Some clones in this sample may be carry-over from other donors' samples.

The chain combines TRBV6-2 or TRBV6-3 with TRBJ1-5, with D uncertain. The CDR3 extends over 12 amino acids. Germline values: CDR1 MNHEY, CDR2 SVGEGT. The ends were cut back, 8 bases at V and 1 base at J, with 6 bases in the middle. The CDR3 coding sequence is TGTGCCAGCCGCCGGAGCAATCAGCCCCAGCATTTT. Translating gives CASRRSNQPQHF.

This clonotype was detected many times. CDR3 amino acids: CASSVTGKDGELFF. For the CDR3, the DNA is TGTGCCAGCAGTGTGACAGGGAAGGACGGGGAGCTGTTTTTT. The chain uses TRBV6-4 and TRBJ2-2; 7 positions match TRBD1. CDR1 is MRHNA and CDR2 is SNTAGT in the germline V gene. The CDR3 runs 14 residues. The ends lost 4 bases at V and 7 bases at J; junction bases unmatched: 6.

This chain joins TRBV9 and TRBJ2-2; D remains ambiguous. This CDR3 region has 12 residues. The germline V gene has CDR1 SGDLS and CDR2 YYNGEE. The ends were cut back, 1 base at V and 8 bases at J, with 6 bases in the middle. The CDR3 loop is CASSVYAGELFF. In DNA form, the CDR3 reads TGTGCCAGCAGCGTATATGCGGGGGAGCTGTTTTTT.

The sample holds many counts of this clonotype. The chain has TRBV5-4 and TRBJ1-2; 9 nucleotides match TRBD1. This CDR3 spans 14 amino acids. The V segment lost 0 bases and the J segment 3 bases; nucleotides outside the gene matches: 0. The V gene's germline CDR1 is SGHNT and CDR2 YYREEE (reference sequence). CDR3 nucleotide sequence: TGTGCCAGCAGCTTGGGGGACAGGGACTATGGCTACACCTTC. Translated: CASSLGDRDYGYTF.

This clonotype has more than one count but fewer than ten. This chain joins TRBV6-6 and TRBJ2-5; 12 bases line up with TRBD2. The V segment lost 0 bases and the J segment 5 bases; nucleotides outside the gene matches: 1. This CDR3 has 15 amino acids. CDR1 MNHNY and CDR2 SVGAGI come from the germline V gene (reference sequence). CDR3 sequence: CASSYSLAGGETQYF. The CDR3 nucleotides read TGTGCCAGCAGTTACTCCCTAGCGGGGGGGGAGACCCAGTACTTC.

This clonotype appeared a few times. The rearrangement joins TRBV12-3 or TRBV12-4 to TRBJ2-3; 7 bases are shared with TRBD1. V shed 2 bases and J 2 bases; nucleotides not matched to a gene: 4. This CDR3 comprises 15 residues. The CDR3 DNA is TGTGCCAGCAGTTTACAGGGGGTGGTCACAGATACGCAGTATTTT. Translating gives CASSLQGVVTDTQYF.

This clonotype has more than one count but fewer than ten. The rearrangement links TRBV4-1 to TRBJ2-3; TRBD2 aligns across 12 bases. CDR1 is MGHRA and CDR2 is YSYEKL in the germline V gene. This CDR3 spans 20 amino acids. Losses at the gene ends were 4 bases for V and 6 bases for J; bases not matched to a gene: 20. As DNA, the CDR3 is TGCGCCAGCAGCCCTGGCCCGCTAGCGGGGGGGGCTCAAGGGCCGGATACGCAGTATTTT. Amino acid sequence: CASSPGPLAGGAQGPDTQYF.

CDR3 sequence reads: CASGRAGPDTQYF. As DNA, the CDR3 is TGCGCCAGCGGAAGGGCGGGCCCAGATACGCAGTATTTT. The rearrangement links TRBV10-2 to TRBJ2-3, with TRBD2 as a possible D gene (5 bases). This CDR3 is 13 amino acids long. Germline-derived CDR1 and CDR2 are WSHSY and SAAADI. Trimming removed 8 bases at V and 4 bases at J, with 13 bases between.

This clonotype was counted many times. J is TRBJ1-5 and V is TRBV24-1; possible D gene TRBD1, 6 bases. CDR1 and CDR2 from the germline V gene are KGHDR and SFDVKD. This CDR3 has 15 amino acids. Between the trimmed V and J ends, which lost 6 bases and 1 base, there was a span of 12 bases. The CDR3 DNA reads TGTGCCACCAGTCCACTGAGGGGGAGCAATCAGCCCCAGCATTTT. Encoded protein: CATSPLRGSNQPQHF.

This clonotype occurred many times. The gene calls are TRBV4-2 and TRBJ2-3, with D tentatively TRBD2 (5 bases). The germline gives CDR1 LGHNA, CDR2 YNFKEQ. The CDR3 runs 16 residues. V lost 1 base and J lost 0, with 11 bases in between. The CDR3 loop is CASSQVSDGSTDTQYF. The CDR3 DNA sequence: TGTGCCAGCAGCCAAGTTAGCGACGGGAGCACAGATACGCAGTATTTT.

This clonotype was seen repeatedly, ten times or more. The chain combines TRBV28 with TRBJ2-7; TRBD2 might be the D (5 bases). CDR1 and CDR2 (germline): MDHEN, SYDVKM. V lost 4 bases, J lost 4 bases, and 17 bases lay in between. The CDR3 has 15 residues. In nucleotides, the CDR3 is TGTGCCAGCAGTTCCGCCGCTGAGGGTTCTTACGAGCAGTACTTC. It codes for CASSSAAEGSYEQYF. Full variable domain (missing parts from reference TRBV28 and TRBJ2-7): DVKVTQSSRYLVKRTGEKVFLECVQDMDHENMFWYRQDPGLGLRLIYFSYDVKMKEKGDIPEGYSVSREKKERFSLILESASTNQTSMYLCASSSAAEGSYEQYFGPGTRLTVT.

This clonotype has ten or more counts. The V call is TRBV27, the J call TRBJ2-7; tentatively, D is TRBD1 (6 bases). V shed 6 bases and J shed 5 bases, with 14 bases lying between them. This CDR3 is 13 amino acids long. Germline CDR1 and CDR2: MNHEY and SMNVEV (reference sequence). CDR3 amino acids: CASRRQGSHEQYF. The CDR3 bases are TGTGCCAGCAGACGTCAGGGGTCCCACGAGCAGTACTTC.

The table lists this clonotype with many counts. The rearrangement uses TRBV20-1 and TRBJ2-1; D is perhaps TRBD1 (6 bases). In germline, CDR1 is DFQATT, CDR2 SNEGSKA (reference sequence). The CDR3 runs to 14 residues. Deletions cut 5 bases from V and 5 bases from J, with 16 bases between. The CDR3 region is CSAPAMTGNNEQFF. CDR3 sequence (DNA): TGCAGTGCTCCTGCTATGACAGGAAACAATGAGCAGTTCTTC.

Comments on this clonotype: It may be a read error: a sequence one base away is much more abundant. The V and J genes are TRBV12-5 and TRBJ1-1, with D tentatively TRBD1 (6 bases). With 5 bases removed from V and 4 bases from J, the gap between germline ends came to 14 bases. The germline V gene encodes CDR1 LGHNT and CDR2 FRNRAP. The CDR3 runs 14 residues. The CDR3 here is CASGRGQKGTEAFF. CDR3 nucleotide sequence: TGTGCTAGTGGTCGGGGACAAAAGGGCACTGAAGCTTTCTTT. Using reference TRBV12-5 and TRBJ1-1 for the parts outside the CDR3, the full variable domain is DARVTQTPRHKVTEMGQEVTMRCQPILGHNTVFWYRQTMMQGLELLAYFRNRAPLDDSGMPKDRFSAEMPDATLATLKIQPSEPRDSAVYFCASGRGQKGTEAFFGQGTRLTVV.

Of note for this clonotype: At one boundary the junction diverges from the germline segment, which might be a read error. The rearrangement joins TRBV28 to TRBJ2-6, with a tentative D call TRBD2 (6 bases). The length of the CDR3 is 15 residues. Germline CDR1 and CDR2: MDHEN and SYDVKM. This CDR3 reads CASSLVLASTNVLTF. The CDR3 nucleotides are TGTGCCAGCAGTTTAGTCCTAGCGAGTACCAACGTCCTGACTTTT. The whole variable domain, remainder taken from reference TRBV28 and TRBJ2-6, is DVKVTQSSRYLVKRTGEKVFLECVQDMDHENMFWYRQDPGLGLRLIYFSYDVKMKEKGDIPEGYSVSREKKERFSLILESASTNQTSMYLCASSLVLASTNVLTFGAGSRLTVL.

The rearrangement joins TRBV7-2 to TRBJ1-6; D not resolved. This CDR3 comprises 15 residues. Between the trimmed V and J ends, which lost 5 bases and 0 bases, there was a span of 8 bases. CDR1 is SGHTA and CDR2 is FQGNSA in the germline V gene. The CDR3 bases are TGTGCCAGCAGCACGACCCACTCCTATAATTCACCCCTCCACTTT. Amino acids: CASSTTHSYNSPLHF.

The rearrangement links TRBV9 to TRBJ1-6, with a tentative D call TRBD1 (5 bases). The CDR3 is 17 amino acids. The germline V gene encodes CDR1 SGDLS and CDR2 YYNGEE. Trimming shortened V by 4 bases and J by 6 bases, and 20 bases separated the two germline ends. In DNA, the CDR3 is TGTGCCAGCAGCTTGACCCCTAGGGACGGGGCTAATTCACCCCTCCACTTT. Translation gives CASSLTPRDGANSPLHF.

This clonotype was detected many times. This chain connects TRBV29-1 to TRBJ1-1; 7 bases fit TRBD1. Germline CDR1 is SQVTM and CDR2 is ANQGSEA. The CDR3 totals 13 residues. V lost 4 bases and J lost 0; bases outside the gene matches: 2. CDR3 DNA sequence: TGCAGCGTTGCGACAGGGATGAACACTGAAGCTTTCTTT. This sequence encodes CSVATGMNTEAFF. Full variable domain (outside the CDR3, taken from reference TRBV29-1 and TRBJ1-1): SAVISQKPSRDICQRGTSLTIQCQVDSQVTMMFWYRQQPGQSLTLIATANQGSEATYESGFVIDKFPISRPNLTFSTLTVSNMSPEDSSIYLCSVATGMNTEAFFGQGTRLTVV.

Ten or more counts support this clonotype. The genes are TRBV6-4 and TRBJ1-2; D gene unclear. This CDR3 is 15 amino acids long. Trimming stripped 0 bases from V and 4 bases from J, with 12 bases between. Germline V lookup: CDR1 MRHNA, CDR2 SNTAGT. CDR3: CASSDSTEGSYGYTF. DNA for the CDR3: TGTGCCAGCAGTGACTCGACGGAAGGATCCTATGGCTACACCTTC.

The sample holds many counts of this clonotype. The chain couples TRBV6-1 to TRBJ1-5; D gene uncertain. CDR3 size: 13 residues. Germline CDR1 and CDR2: MNHNS and SASEGT. The V and J ends lost 0 bases and 4 bases respectively, with 4 bases between them. This chain's CDR3 is CASSEASNQPQHF. In DNA form, the CDR3 reads TGTGCCAGCAGTGAAGCAAGTAATCAGCCCCAGCATTTT.